Sequencing of this T cell receptor (beta chain) was carried out in a study of T cell responses to AZD1222 COVID-19 vaccine. For this clone: Its specificity is not known.

Findings and caveats of the study: Nearly half of spike-specific TCRs reportedly go after variant regions that carry no mutations. Among AZD1222 vaccinees, only five or six were seropositive at baseline. Repertoire collection took place solely once the T cell response had peaked.

Pooled in the analysis were second doses at about 4 or about 12 weeks. CDR1 and CDR2 from the germline V gene are SGHNT and YYREEE (reference sequence). The CDR3 consists of 14 residues. V was trimmed by 5 bases and J by 5 bases, leaving 16 bases between them. TCRdb's copy holds only in-frame clones and misses some; the assay was immunoSEQ multiplex PCR. The table lists 160,000 or so clones, 85% to 90% of them singletons. This TCR was sampled from an adult who received the AZD1222 COVID-19 vaccine. This chain connects TRBV5-4 to TRBJ2-5; TRBD1 might be the D (6 bases). The material was peripheral blood, obtained 28 days after the second AZD1222 dose. The DNA of the CDR3 is TGTGCCAGCAGGCACGAGGGGGTCGAGGAGACCCAGTACTTC. It is translated as CASRHEGVEETQYF.